The rows below give T cell receptor beta chains drawn from one sample of a study of blood T cell repertoires in COVID-19. This table comes from immunoSEQ multiplex PCR, and its TCRdb copy is limited to in-frame clones, with some not included. This table holds 100,000 or so clones, less than 90% found once. Source material: peripheral blood. These receptors all stem from a man in his 70s with active or convalescent COVID-19. The CDR3 runs from the conserved cysteine through the conserved F or W. The D gene is left open where the match is weak. Only part of the rows carry a size: once, few, many, or a class if the clone is expanded.

J	size	D	V	DNA	CDR3
TRBJ1-4	.	.	TRBV16	TGTGCCAGCAGCCACGGGACTCCCCCCGGGGAAAAACTGTTTTTT	CASSHGTPPGEKLFF
TRBJ2-1	.	TRBD2	TRBV2	TGTGCCAGCGGCGCGGGGGTGGTGTCCTACAATGAGCAGTTCTTC	CASGAGVVSYNEQFF
TRBJ1-2	once	.	TRBV6-1	TGTGCCAGCAGTGAACCCCGATTGGGGGGGTATGGCTACACCTTC	CASSEPRLGGYGYTF
TRBJ1-5	.	.	TRBV21-1	TGTGCCAGCATCCCATCCTTGGCTTGTGAGCCCCAGCATTTT	CASIPSLACEPQHF
TRBJ1-5	.	.	TRBV7-2	TGTGCCAGCAGCTTAAGGGGCGATAGCAATCAGCCCCAGCATTTT	CASSLRGDSNQPQHF
TRBJ1-1	.	.	TRBV5-8	TGTGCCAGCAGCGGAAGGGCGGGGGGCACTGAAGCTTTCTTT	CASSGRAGGTEAFF
TRBJ2-1	.	TRBD1	TRBV5-1	TGCGCCAGCAGCTTATCGGGGACAGGGAGAGGCAATGAGCAGTTCTTC	CASSLSGTGRGNEQFF
TRBJ1-5	few	.	TRBV19	TGTGCCAGTAGTTTCAGGGGAGTCGATCAGCCCCAGCATTTT	CASSFRGVDQPQHF
TRBJ1-4	.	.	TRBV28	TGTGCCAGCAGTTTATCGGGGGGGTATAATGAAAAACTGTTTTTT	CASSLSGGYNEKLFF
TRBJ2-5	few	TRBD2	TRBV11-1	TGTGCCAGCAGCGAAGGACTAGCGGGGCGAGAGACCCAGTACTTC	CASSEGLAGRETQYF
TRBJ2-1	.	.	TRBV6-5	TGTGCCAGCAGAAAAGGGGGGGCCGTCTACAATGAGCAGTTCTTC	CASRKGGAVYNEQFF
TRBJ2-5	few	TRBD2	TRBV7-3	TGTGCCAGCAGCCCCTCCGACGGAGGCCTAGCGGGGGCCCAGTACTTC	CASSPSDGGLAGAQYF
TRBJ1-2	once	TRBD1	TRBV5-5	TGTGCCAGCAGCTTGGAAGGGACAGGGGACTACACCTTC	CASSLEGTGDYTF
TRBJ1-3	.	.	TRBV29-1	TGCAGCGTGGGTGAGGTTGGAAACACCATATATTTT	CSVGEVGNTIYF
TRBJ2-5	.	.	TRBV6-2/TRBV6-3	TGTGCCAGCAGTCGGGATCGGAGGGTAGGGGAGACCCAGTACTTC	CASSRDRRVGETQYF
TRBJ1-5	few	TRBD1	TRBV7-8	TGTGCCAGCAGCTTAGGAGGGGGCGAACCTTGGGTGAATCAGCCCCAGCATTTT	CASSLGGGEPWVNQPQHF
TRBJ1-3	.	.	TRBV30	TGTGCCTGGGAGTCCAGCTCTGGAAACACCATATATTTT	CAWESSSGNTIYF
TRBJ1-5	.	.	TRBV19	TGTGCCAGTAGTACGCCCCTATTTCAACGGGGTCAGCCCCAGCATTTT	CASSTPLFQRGQPQHF
TRBJ1-6	few	.	TRBV7-2	TGTGCCAGCAGCTCCGATAGACTCCTCACAAATTCACCCCTCCACTTT	CASSSDRLLTNSPLHF
TRBJ2-5	.	.	TRBV10-3	TGTGCCATCAGTGGCGGTACAAAAGAGACCCAGTACTTC	CAISGGTKETQYF
TRBJ1-6	.	.	TRBV2	TGTGCCAGCAGTGAAGCTCCGGGTAATTCACCCCTCCACTTT	CASSEAPGNSPLHF
TRBJ2-3	.	.	TRBV6-4	TGTGCCAGCAGTGTTATCAGGGAAAAGAGCACAGATACGCAGTATTTT	CASSVIREKSTDTQYF